The rows below give T cell receptor beta chains drawn from one sample of a study of blood T cells in healthy people across ages. MiXCR, run by TCRdb on the 5' RACE reads, gives a single entry per CDR3 protein. The sample holds a few hundred thousand distinct CDR3 sequences, over 25% seen once. The sample also formed part of further work on T cells of mothers and their children.

Sequenced material: blood. These receptors were obtained from a boy younger than 10 in good health. The CDR3 runs from the conserved cysteine through the conserved F or W. Fields, in order: J gene, D gene, clone size, V gene, CDR3 protein, CDR3 DNA. D genes are given only for firm matches. The size entry is marked missing in some rows and otherwise reads once, few, many or a size class.

TRBJ1-3 - - TRBV20-1 CSARAPLGNTIYF TGCAGTGCTAGAGCCCCTCTTGGAAACACCATATATTTT
TRBJ2-2 - - TRBV20-1 CSASSENTGELFF TGCAGTGCTAGCAGCGAAAACACCGGGGAGCTGTTTTTT
TRBJ2-1 TRBD2 - TRBV18 CASSPRLAGGSPSNEQFF TGTGCCAGCTCACCAAGACTAGCGGGAGGGTCCCCCAGCAATGAGCAGTTCTTC
TRBJ1-4 - - TRBV6-6 CASSVLRGTNEKLFF TGTGCCAGCAGCGTCCTAAGGGGAACTAATGAAAAACTGTTTTTT
TRBJ1-2 TRBD1 - TRBV10-3 CAITATGDGGYTF TGTGCCATCACCGCTACAGGGGACGGTGGCTACACCTTC
TRBJ2-5 TRBD2 - TRBV20-1 CSAPTDSGGPQETQYF TGCAGTGCTCCCACCGATAGCGGGGGCCCCCAAGAGACCCAGTACTTC
TRBJ2-7 - once TRBV12-3/TRBV12-4 CASRTEVVEQYF TGTGCCAGCAGGACAGAGGTTGTCGAGCAGTACTTC
TRBJ2-7 - few TRBV10-3 CAISEARIEQYF TGTGCCATCAGTGAAGCAAGGATCGAGCAGTACTTC
TRBJ2-1 - - TRBV7-2 CASSLGLWANEQFF TGTGCCAGCAGCTTAGGGTTGTGGGCTAATGAGCAGTTCTTC
TRBJ1-1 - - TRBV5-1 CASSLRGYSTEAFF TGCGCCAGCAGCTTAAGGGGCTATTCCACTGAAGCTTTCTTT
TRBJ1-1 - - TRBV13 CASSPERVRANTEAFF TGTGCCAGCAGCCCAGAGAGGGTTAGAGCGAACACTGAAGCTTTCTTT
TRBJ1-3 - - TRBV20-1 CSARGQNPSGNTIYF TGCAGTGCTAGAGGTCAGAACCCCTCTGGAAACACCATATATTTT
TRBJ1-4 TRBD1 few TRBV13 CASSPPTGGEKLFF TGTGCCAGCAGCCCTCCCACAGGGGGAGAAAAACTGTTTTTT
TRBJ2-7 TRBD2 - TRBV28 CASSYPGASGNEQYF TGTGCCAGCAGTTACCCCGGTGCTAGCGGAAACGAGCAGTACTTC